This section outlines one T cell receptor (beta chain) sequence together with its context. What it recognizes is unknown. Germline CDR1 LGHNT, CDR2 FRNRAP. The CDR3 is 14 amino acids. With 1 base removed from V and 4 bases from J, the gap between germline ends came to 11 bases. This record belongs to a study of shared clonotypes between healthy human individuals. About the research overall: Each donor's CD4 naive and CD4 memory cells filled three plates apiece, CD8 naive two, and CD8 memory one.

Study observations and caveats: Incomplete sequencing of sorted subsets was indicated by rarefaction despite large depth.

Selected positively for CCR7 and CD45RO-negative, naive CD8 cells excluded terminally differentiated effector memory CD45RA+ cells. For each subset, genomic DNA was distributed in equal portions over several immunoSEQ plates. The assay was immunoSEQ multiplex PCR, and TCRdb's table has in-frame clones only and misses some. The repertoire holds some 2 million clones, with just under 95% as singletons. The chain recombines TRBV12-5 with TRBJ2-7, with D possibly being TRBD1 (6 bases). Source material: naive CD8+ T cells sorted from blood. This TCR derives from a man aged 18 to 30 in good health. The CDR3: CASGLGITGYEQYF. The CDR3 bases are TGTGCTAGTGGTTTGGGCATAACAGGGTACGAGCAGTACTTC.